This T cell receptor (beta chain) was recorded in a study of cytomegalovirus exposure and HLA in healthy donors. Study-wide results and caveats: A list of around 160 TCR beta chains associated with cytomegalovirus was given.

On this clone: Its target is unknown.

This PCR relied on a set of 60 Vbeta primers and 13 Jbeta primers. Here immunoSEQ multiplex PCR was the method, and the copy in TCRdb shows in-frame clones only, minus some. The repertoire has some 120,000 clones, around 74% of them found once; the top ten carry 1.5% to 2%. The junction had 2 bases not matched to a gene; V was cut back by 4 bases and J by 0 bases. Germline-derived CDR1 and CDR2 are LGHNA and YNFKEQ. The CDR3 has 15 amino acids. Sequencing used PBMCs. This chain joins TRBV4-2 and TRBJ1-4; TRBD1 matches at 7 bases. The sequence came from a woman between 18 and 29 years old in good health and CMV-seronegative. This CDR3 reads CASSRQGSTNEKLFF. The CDR3 bases are TGTGCCAGCAGCCGACAGGGTTCAACTAATGAAAAACTGTTTTTT.